The clone carrying this T cell receptor beta chain has more than one count but fewer than ten. Its antigen remains unidentified. This sample is drawn from a study of blood T cells in healthy people across ages. A second PCR, run for about 7 to 11 cycles, used a sample-barcoded 5' primer plus a J-beta primer mix. TCRdb recomputed calls from the 5' RACE reads with MiXCR, one row per CDR3 protein. This repertoire shows 850,000 to 950,000 distinct CDR3 sequences, under 30% found once; its top ten account for around 16%. V lost 4 bases to trimming and J lost 4 bases, with 14 bases between them. CDR3 length: 15 residues. Germline CDR1 SGHRS, CDR2 YFSETQ. Study findings and constraints: Investigators treated diversity estimates from one million T cells as underestimates. Bulk PBMC profiling left naive and antigen-experienced comparisons inconclusive. Diversity was higher, and naive CD4+ cells more numerous, in long-lived donors than in aged donors.

The sequencing input was blood. The rearrangement links TRBV5-1 to TRBJ2-2; D call uncertain. This receptor was identified in a woman of 80 years or more in good health. CDR3 in DNA: TGCGCCAGCAGCAAACAAGGGCCCCTCACCGGGGAGCTGTTTTTT. It codes for CASSKQGPLTGELFF.